This T cell receptor (beta chain) was captured in a study of cytomegalovirus exposure and HLA in healthy donors. Only in-frame clones appear in the TCRdb table, and some are missing; sequencing was by immunoSEQ multiplex PCR. Counted here are roughly 75,000 clones, about 94% occurring once; the ten biggest clones make up 1.4%. V shed 6 bases, J shed 3 bases, and the junction held 1 base outside the gene matches. Germline V gene lookup returns CDR1 WNHNN and CDR2 SYGVQD (reference sequence). CDR3 size: 13 residues. Overall study results and limits: Most TCR sequences showed up rarely, but some public TCRs showed up in many donors. The study listed under 200 cytomegalovirus-associated TCR beta chains. According to a subsequent analysis, TCR clusters from the first cohort were inclined to appear together in the 100 to 150 validation repertoires.

Details on this clone: As yet, its antigen is unknown.

Separation from the 666-subject first cohort characterized the roughly 110-subject validation cohort, to which the donors belonged. The sequence was collected from a man younger than 30 in good health and CMV-seropositive. The chain uses TRBV10-1 and TRBJ2-3, with 9 bases lining up with TRBD2. Sequenced sample: PBMCs. The CDR3 DNA follows: TGCGCCAGCAGAGCGGGAGGAACAGATACGCAGTATTTT. Its translation is CASRAGGTDTQYF.